A selection of T cell receptor beta chains follows, all from one sample in a study of shared clonotypes between healthy human individuals. TCRdb keeps only in-frame clones here, not all; method: immunoSEQ multiplex PCR. The sample contains about 1 million clones, around 74% of which appear only once. Sequencing used memory CD4+ T cells sorted from blood. These receptors came from a man aged 18 to 29 in good health. The CDR3 runs from the conserved cysteine through the conserved F or W. D genes are given only for firm matches.

J gene,V gene,D gene,CDR3 protein
TRBJ1-6,TRBV6-1,NA,CASSEMGQNNSPLHF
TRBJ2-2,TRBV5-8,TRBD1,CASSSQGLGTGELFF
TRBJ2-1,TRBV15,NA,CATTPWGANEQFF
TRBJ2-7,TRBV4-1,TRBD2,CASRGTSGSYEQYF
TRBJ1-1,TRBV29-1,NA,CSVRETNTEAFF
TRBJ2-2,TRBV5-1,NA,CASTLDRVNTGELFF
TRBJ2-7,TRBV19,NA,CASSIGVSPSYEQYF
TRBJ2-2,TRBV10-3,NA,CAISEVRGKATGELFF
TRBJ1-1,TRBV6-1,NA,CASSEQLSEAFF
TRBJ2-7,TRBV2,NA,CASAGTGLNEQYF
TRBJ1-1,TRBV14,NA,CASSRTGPEAFF
TRBJ1-5,TRBV19,NA,CASSIDRSSNQPQHF
TRBJ1-5,TRBV2,NA,CASSEGGRAAQPQHF
TRBJ1-3,TRBV28,NA,CASSFPPHRGGPGNTIYF
TRBJ1-2,TRBV5-1,TRBD1,CASSSETGLHGYTF
TRBJ2-7,TRBV25-1,TRBD2,CASSAPGLAGYEQYF
NA,TRBV6-6,NA,CASSPITTSTSEQYF
TRBJ2-2,TRBV28,NA,CASSAPIWGGELFF
TRBJ2-3,TRBV7-9,TRBD2,CASSKGQRGGLTDTQYF
TRBJ2-7,TRBV18,TRBD2,CASSLQRGAYEQYF
TRBJ2-7,TRBV7-6,NA,CASSPGGTAYEQYF
TRBJ2-7,TRBV5-4,NA,CASSSPWGSYEQYF
TRBJ2-5,TRBV6-5,TRBD2,CASSSGLATETQYF
TRBJ1-2,TRBV19,TRBD1,CASSIWAGGGYGYTF
TRBJ1-5,TRBV18,NA,CASSPAQGSNQPQHF
TRBJ2-7,TRBV5-1,NA,CASSLGALGPDYEQYF
TRBJ1-2,TRBV28,NA,CASRMTGYWGYTF
TRBJ1-2,TRBV30,NA,CAWRKVGPTNYGYTF
TRBJ2-6,TRBV28,NA,CASRSGSGANVLTF
TRBJ2-7,TRBV2,NA,CASSETFRAYEQYF
TRBJ2-1,TRBV4-3,NA,CASSQEGGPYNEQFF
TRBJ2-1,TRBV5-1,NA,CASSQGYRNEQFF
TRBJ1-1,TRBV4-3,TRBD1,CASSQSKGEGANLTEAFF
TRBJ2-4,TRBV7-2,TRBD2,CASSLLVSGSKNIQYF
TRBJ1-2,TRBV6-6,TRBD1,CASTYTGTGGYTF
TRBJ2-7,TRBV5-6,NA,CASSLYTGRTYEQYF
TRBJ1-1,TRBV14,NA,CASSRDLNTEAFF
TRBJ2-3,TRBV10-3,NA,CAISEGGTDTQYF
TRBJ1-3,TRBV21-1,NA,CASSKEQGADSSGNTIYF
TRBJ1-2,TRBV30,TRBD1,CAWRGQGAGGYTF
TRBJ1-1,TRBV6-5,NA,CASSYSGGTNTEAFF
TRBJ1-2,TRBV19,NA,CASRPNGGNYGYTF
TRBJ2-1,TRBV7-2,NA,CASSSPRNHEQFF
TRBJ2-3,TRBV14,NA,CASSQGTVFSTDTQYF
TRBJ2-2,TRBV4-2,NA,CASSQGFYPGELFF
TRBJ2-2,TRBV18,NA,CASSPSTTNTGELFF
TRBJ2-1,TRBV10-3,TRBD2,CAIGTVAGGRAYNEQFF
TRBJ2-5,TRBV4-1,NA,CASSQELAGSQSQYF
TRBJ2-1,TRBV5-4,TRBD2,CASSFIGGNNEQFF
TRBJ2-2,TRBV9,NA,CASSPQSHANTGELFF
TRBJ1-5,TRBV6-5,TRBD1,CASSGSGGSQPQHF
TRBJ2-7,TRBV28,NA,CASRPQGGSYEQYF
TRBJ2-6,TRBV5-1,NA,CASSFRSGSGANVLTF
TRBJ1-2,TRBV5-1,NA,CASSPLAEF
TRBJ1-2,TRBV30,TRBD1,CAWSKQGNYGYTF
TRBJ1-6,TRBV11-2,TRBD1,CASRRQGDNSPLHF
TRBJ1-1,TRBV5-4,TRBD1,CASSAATGGGTEAFF